The source of this T cell receptor beta chain is a study of T cell responses to AZD1222 COVID-19 vaccine. Using immunoSEQ multiplex PCR, the repertoire was profiled, and TCRdb retains in-frame clones only, with some absent. Of 100,000 or so clones listed, about 90% are singletons. Comment on this clone: Its antigen is unknown.

The CDR3 is 14 amino acids. Per germline, CDR1 KGHDR and CDR2 SFDVKD. V gave up 4 bases and J gave up 5 bases; unmatched junction bases: 4. Study-level results: Spike-specific TCR depth and breadth grew after two AZD1222 doses. The study found vaccine-associated CD4 TCRs spanning spike, dominant at 160-218 and 743-854. The repertoires were collected only after the peak T cell response.

This rearrangement joins TRBV24-1 to TRBJ2-1; 7 bases map to TRBD1. The source of this sequence is an adult who received the AZD1222 COVID-19 vaccine. The sample here was peripheral blood, taken 28 days after the second AZD1222 dose. The CDR3 DNA sequence: TGTGCCACCAGTGAACCGGGGACAGACAATGAGCAGTTCTTC. It is translated as CATSEPGTDNEQFF.